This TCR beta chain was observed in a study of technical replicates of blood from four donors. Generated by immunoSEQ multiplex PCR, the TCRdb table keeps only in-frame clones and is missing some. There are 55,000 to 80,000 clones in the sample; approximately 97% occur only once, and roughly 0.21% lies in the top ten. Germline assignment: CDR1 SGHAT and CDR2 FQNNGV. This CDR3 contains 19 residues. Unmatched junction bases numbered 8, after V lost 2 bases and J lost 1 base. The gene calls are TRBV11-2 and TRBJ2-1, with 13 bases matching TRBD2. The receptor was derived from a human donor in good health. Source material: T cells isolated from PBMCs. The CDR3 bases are TGTGCCAGCAGCTTATATGGACTAGCGGGAGTCCGATCCTACAATGAGCAGTTCTTC. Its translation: CASSLYGLAGVRSYNEQFF.